These 27 T cell receptor beta chains were sequenced from one sample in a study of technical replicates of blood from several donors (dated by TCRdb to about 2017). Libraries were prepared through the immunoSEQ multiplex PCR assay. TCRdb's version of the immuneACCESS table is confined to in-frame rearrangements and falls short of the full clone set. An unresolved V gene accounts for under half of the shortfall where checked; the remainder is of unknown origin. The table for this sample lists 60,000 to 90,000 clones; approximately 96% of them were counted only once. Approximately 0.21% of the sample is held by the ten biggest clonotypes. The sequencing sample was made of T cells isolated from PBMCs. The receptors here all came from a human donor in good health.

The chain carries TRBV5-3 and TRBJ1-2; D gene ambiguous. TRBV5-3 is given ORF status, its function remaining uncertain. This CDR3 comprises 17 residues. V lost 1 base to trimming and J lost 0 bases, with 16 bases between them. CDR3 coding DNA: TGTGCCAGAAGCTTGTTCGCAGGTGAAACGTCTAACTATGGCTACACCTTC. Protein sequence: CARSLFAGETSNYGYTF.

The V gene is TRBV27, the J gene TRBJ1-1; 10 bases align to TRBD1. This CDR3 spans 15 amino acids. Looked up from germline, CDR1 is MNHEY and CDR2 is SMNVEV (reference sequence). With 6 bases clipped from V and 0 bases from J, the junction kept 4 bases outside the gene matches. CDR3 in DNA: TGTGCCAGCAGGATGACAGGGGGCTTGAACACTGAAGCTTTCTTT. Its protein product is CASRMTGGLNTEAFF.

The chain recombines TRBV4-1 with TRBJ2-7, with D perhaps matching TRBD2 (5 bases). V lost 7 bases and J 7 bases, leaving 20 bases between the germline ends. The CDR3 contains 14 residues. The germline CDR1 and CDR2 sequences are MGHRA and YSYEKL. CDR3 nucleotides: TGCGCCAGCAATCCGCCCCCGGAGGAGTGGGAGCAGTACTTC. Translating it yields CASNPPPEEWEQYF.

This clone was counted a few times. The chain combines TRBV2 with TRBJ1-1, with TRBD1 matching over 8 bases. The CDR3 runs to 14 residues. Germline trimming cut 0 bases from V and 6 bases from J; bases unmatched to any gene: 3. The germline V gene encodes CDR1 SNHLY and CDR2 FYNNEI. Here the CDR3 reads CASSEAQGAAEAFF. CDR3 sequence (DNA): TGTGCCAGCAGTGAAGCGCAGGGGGCCGCTGAAGCTTTCTTT.

This chain connects TRBV11-2 to TRBJ2-3; TRBD2 is a possible D gene (5 bases). Germline V gene lookup returns CDR1 SGHAT and CDR2 FQNNGV. V was clipped by 4 bases and J by 3 bases, with 11 bases between them. This CDR3 is built from 14 residues. This CDR3 reads CASSSVPGTDTQYF. The DNA for the CDR3 is TGTGCCAGCAGCTCAGTTCCGGGGACAGATACGCAGTATTTT.

This sequence joins TRBV5-1 and TRBJ1-2, with 11 bases aligning to TRBD1. The CDR3 loop spans 14 amino acids. V was clipped by 2 bases and J by 7 bases; unmatched bases: 4. From germline, CDR1 is SGHRS and CDR2 YFSETQ. This CDR3 is CASSFGQGASGYTF. CDR3 DNA: TGCGCCAGCAGCTTTGGACAGGGGGCGAGTGGCTACACCTTC.

J is TRBJ2-3 and V is TRBV2; 7 nucleotides match TRBD1. Germline assignment: CDR1 SNHLY and CDR2 FYNNEI. V was pared by 10 bases and J by 6 bases, with 4 bases of the junction left unmatched. CDR3 size: 11 residues. The CDR3 reads CANSQGDTQYF. The CDR3 DNA is TGTGCCAATTCACAGGGGGATACGCAGTATTTT.

This clone has only one observation. CDR3: CASSIHGGETQYF. The CDR3 DNA sequence: TGTGCCAGCAGCATCCATGGAGGGGAGACCCAGTACTTC. V usage is TRBV28 and J usage is TRBJ2-5; maybe TRBD2 (6 bases). The CDR3 is 13 amino acids. V lost 6 bases to trimming and J lost 5 bases, with 13 bases between them. In germline, CDR1 is MDHEN, CDR2 SYDVKM.

V and J are TRBV19 and TRBJ2-1; unclear D gene. V lost 4 bases and J lost 4, with 11 bases in between. Germline V gene sequence: CDR1 LNHDA, CDR2 SQIVND (reference sequence). CDR3 length equals 14 residues. Here the CDR3 DNA reads TGTGCCAGTAGTAGATATCAGGAATACAATGAGCAGTTCTTC. Encoded protein: CASSRYQEYNEQFF.

This chain links TRBV6-5 with TRBJ1-4; 8 positions match TRBD1. Germline V gene lookup returns CDR1 MNHEY and CDR2 SVGAGI. This CDR3 contains 15 residues. Germline trimming cut 6 bases from V and 7 bases from J; bases unmatched to any gene: 10. The CDR3: CASRRLDREREKLFF. CDR3 DNA: TGTGCCAGCAGGAGGCTGGACAGGGAGCGTGAAAAACTGTTTTTT.

The genes are TRBV27 and TRBJ1-1, with 8 bases fitting TRBD1. The germline V gene has CDR1 MNHEY and CDR2 SMNVEV (reference sequence). With 3 bases clipped from V and 4 bases from J, the junction kept 4 bases outside the gene matches. The CDR3 has 14 amino acids. DNA for the CDR3: TGTGCCAGCAGTTTGGGGACAGGACGCACTGAAGCTTTCTTT. It yields the protein CASSLGTGRTEAFF.

The chain joins TRBV5-1 to TRBJ2-2; 10 positions agree with TRBD2. Germline CDR1 and CDR2: SGHRS and YFSETQ. J was trimmed by 7 bases and V by 3 bases; bases with no gene match: 15. The CDR3 runs 18 residues. The CDR3 region is CASSSDQRGGLLHGELFF. CDR3 nucleotide sequence: TGCGCCAGCAGCTCCGACCAGCGGGGGGGCCTTTTGCACGGGGAGCTGTTTTTT.

V and J are TRBV18 and TRBJ2-7; D possibly corresponds to TRBD1 (6 bases). The V end lost 0 bases, the J end lost 0 bases, and 12 bases lay between the germline ends. The CDR3 length is 16 residues. Germline lookup yields CDR1 KGHSH and CDR2 LQKENI. CDR3 in DNA: TGTGCCAGCTCACCACCGGTCAGGACAGCCTCCTACGAGCAGTACTTC. This encodes CASSPPVRTASYEQYF.

The chain carries TRBV5-6 and TRBJ1-1; TRBD1 might be the D (6 bases). The CDR3 loop spans 19 amino acids. V lost 1 base, J lost 8 bases, and 30 bases lay in between. Germline V gene sequence: CDR1 SGHDT, CDR2 YYEEEE. Here the CDR3 reads CASSLLERAHESPGTEAFF. For the CDR3, the DNA is TGTGCCAGCAGCTTGCTCGAAAGGGCCCACGAATCTCCCGGGACAGAAGCTTTCTTT.

This sequence joins TRBV6-5 and TRBJ2-4, with D perhaps TRBD1 (5 bases). With 6 bases removed from V and 3 bases from J, the gap between germline ends came to 12 bases. This CDR3 is 14 amino acids long. The germline V gene encodes CDR1 MNHEY and CDR2 SVGAGI. The CDR3 protein is CASRSTEIKNIQYF. In DNA, the CDR3 is TGTGCCAGCAGATCGACAGAGATCAAAAACATTCAGTACTTC.

The rearrangement uses TRBV2 and TRBJ2-3; 11 bases line up with TRBD2. The CDR3 is made up of 14 amino acids. The V and J ends lost 8 bases and 3 bases, in that order; junction bases with no gene match: 4. Germline V gene sequence: CDR1 SNHLY, CDR2 FYNNEI. CDR3 in amino acids: CASLGLAATDTQYF. In nucleotides, the CDR3 is TGTGCCAGCTTGGGACTAGCGGCTACAGATACGCAGTATTTT. The whole variable domain, remainder taken from reference TRBV2 and TRBJ2-3, is EPEVTQTPSHQVTQMGQEVILRCVPISNHLYFYWYRQILGQKVEFLVSFYNNEISEKSEIFDDQFSVERPDGSNFTLKIRSTKLEDSAMYFCASLGLAATDTQYFGPGTRLTVL.

The J gene is TRBJ2-3, the V gene TRBV10-3; 7 bases map to TRBD1. The germline V gene encodes CDR1 ENHRY and CDR2 SYGVKD. J gave up 1 base and V 0 bases, and 1 base lay outside the gene matches. This CDR3 contains 15 residues. The CDR3 here is CAISESDRGTDTQYF. In DNA, the CDR3 is TGTGCCATCAGTGAGTCTGACAGGGGCACAGATACGCAGTATTTT.

This sequence joins TRBV6-5 and TRBJ2-2, with D perhaps TRBD2 (6 bases). The CDR3 sequence is 13 residues long. Trimming removed 6 bases from V and 1 base from J, with 6 bases in between. CDR1 and CDR2 from the germline V gene are MNHEY and SVGAGI. The CDR3 DNA reads as TGTGCCAGCAGAGCGGGGAACACCGGGGAGCTGTTTTTT. It codes for CASRAGNTGELFF.

This chain uses TRBV6-5 with TRBJ2-7; 7 positions agree with TRBD2. Germline values: CDR1 MNHEY, CDR2 SVGAGI. Trimming took 5 bases from V and 7 from J; bases not matched to a gene: 5. The CDR3 consists of 12 residues. CDR3 sequence reads: CASSPGLGEQYF. In DNA, the CDR3 is TGTGCCAGCAGTCCTGGACTAGGGGAGCAGTACTTC.

The chain has TRBV5-4 and TRBJ2-3; 8 bases agree with TRBD2. The length of the CDR3 is 14 residues. With V trimmed by 3 bases and J by 1 base, 1 base remained unmatched. Germline values: CDR1 SGHNT, CDR2 YYREEE (reference sequence). As DNA, the CDR3 is TGTGCCAGCAGCTCAGCGGGGGGCACAGATACGCAGTATTTT. It specifies CASSSAGGTDTQYF.

V and J are TRBV7-9 and TRBJ2-3; TRBD2 is a possible D gene (6 bases). CDR1 is SEHNR, CDR2 FQNEAQ, per germline (reference sequence). Trimming shortened V by 7 bases and J by 4 bases, and 9 bases separated the two germline ends. The length of the CDR3 is 12 residues. Here the CDR3 reads CASKEGPDTQYF. For the CDR3, the DNA is TGTGCCAGCAAGGAGGGACCAGATACGCAGTATTTT.

The chain employs TRBV19 and TRBJ2-7; D not certain. Trimming left V 0 bases short and J 0 bases short, with 6 bases between. Germline CDR1 reads LNHDA; CDR2 reads SQIVND (reference sequence). This CDR3 has 14 amino acids. The CDR3 coding sequence is TGTGCCAGTAGTATAGACAGGCGCTCCTACGAGCAGTACTTC. Translated, it gives CASSIDRRSYEQYF.

The chain couples TRBV11-3 to TRBJ2-5; D is perhaps TRBD1 (5 bases). CDR3 size: 13 residues. The V end was cut by 7 bases, the J end by 0 bases, with 9 bases between. Germline lookup yields CDR1 SGHNT and CDR2 YENEEA. This CDR3 reads CASTLGDQETQYF. CDR3 DNA sequence: TGTGCCAGCACCCTAGGGGACCAAGAGACCCAGTACTTC.

In DNA form, the CDR3 reads TGTGCCAGCAGTCTTTCGACAGGGTCAGATACGCAGTATTTT. It encodes CASSLSTGSDTQYF. The V gene is TRBV27, the J gene TRBJ2-3, with 7 nucleotides matching TRBD1. The germline gives CDR1 MNHEY, CDR2 SMNVEV (reference sequence). With 5 bases clipped from V and 4 bases from J, the junction kept 6 bases outside the gene matches. The CDR3 is made up of 14 amino acids.

Notes on this clone: The junction departs from the called germline gene at one end, perhaps through a read error. The CDR3 sequence: CASNPTGGKETLFF. The DNA of the CDR3 is TGTGCCAGCAACCCGACAGGGGGAAAAGAAACACTGTTTTTT. This chain links TRBV6-6 with TRBJ1-4; TRBD1 matches 9 bases. The germline V gene encodes CDR1 MNHNY and CDR2 SVGAGI (reference sequence). The CDR3 runs 14 residues.

The genes are TRBV18 and TRBJ1-5; weak D call: TRBD1 (6 bases). The V end was cut by 3 bases, the J end by 4 bases, with 10 bases between. The CDR3 loop spans 14 amino acids. CDR1 and CDR2 from the germline V gene are KGHSH and LQKENI. The CDR3 sequence: CASSPEGGNQPQHF. The CDR3 region has the DNA TGTGCCAGCTCACCGGAGGGGGGGAATCAGCCCCAGCATTTT.

Written as DNA, the CDR3 is TGTGCCAGCAGCTTGGGTGGGGCCCAGGCTGAAAAACTGTTTTTT. This sequence encodes CASSLGGAQAEKLFF. This rearrangement joins TRBV5-6 to TRBJ1-4; weak D call: TRBD1 (5 bases). CDR3 length: 15 amino acids. CDR1 is SGHDT, CDR2 YYEEEE, per germline. The V gene lost 0 bases and the J gene lost 7 bases, with 13 bases spanning the gap.